A selection of T cell receptor beta chains follows, all from one sample in a study of blood T cell repertoires in COVID-19. Repertoires were generated with immunoSEQ multiplex PCR, while TCRdb's copy carries only in-frame clones and drops some. The sample lists about 130,000 clones, approximately 74% occurring once. The sample was peripheral blood. Every receptor here comes from a woman in her 70s with acute or convalescent COVID-19. Both conserved end residues are part of each CDR3. Fields, in order: J gene, clone size, D gene, V gene, CDR3 protein, CDR3 DNA. The D gene is left open where the match is weak. Only some rows state a clone size, as once, few, many or a class for expanded clones.

J gene: TRBJ2-7; clone size: many; D gene: .; V gene: TRBV19; CDR3 protein: CATSSGAHSYEQYF; CDR3 DNA: TGTGCTACTTCGAGCGGAGCGCACTCCTACGAGCAGTACTTC
J gene: TRBJ1-4; clone size: few; D gene: .; V gene: TRBV7-9; CDR3 protein: CASSFKAGRVEKLFF; CDR3 DNA: TGTGCCAGCAGTTTCAAGGCAGGGAGGGTTGAAAAACTGTTTTTT
J gene: TRBJ2-1; clone size: once; D gene: TRBD2; V gene: TRBV5-1; CDR3 protein: CASSLNSGNYNEQFF; CDR3 DNA: TGCGCCAGCAGCTTGAACAGCGGGAACTACAATGAGCAGTTCTTC
J gene: TRBJ1-4; clone size: .; D gene: .; V gene: TRBV13; CDR3 protein: CASSLGPEGVFF; CDR3 DNA: TGTGCCAGCAGCTTGGGCCCCGAGGGGGTGTTTTTT
J gene: TRBJ2-7; clone size: .; D gene: .; V gene: TRBV11-2; CDR3 protein: CASSSQGGEQYF; CDR3 DNA: TGTGCCAGCAGCTCCCAAGGGGGCGAGCAGTACTTC
J gene: TRBJ2-2; clone size: .; D gene: TRBD2; V gene: TRBV6-2/TRBV6-3; CDR3 protein: CASSYGGEPGELFF; CDR3 DNA: TGTGCCAGCAGTTACGGGGGGGAACCCGGGGAGCTGTTTTTT
J gene: TRBJ2-1; clone size: .; D gene: TRBD2; V gene: TRBV10-3; CDR3 protein: CAISDGNSGSGFSNEQFF; CDR3 DNA: TGTGCCATCAGTGACGGTAATAGCGGGAGTGGGTTTAGCAATGAGCAGTTCTTC
J gene: TRBJ2-1; clone size: few; D gene: TRBD2; V gene: TRBV12-5; CDR3 protein: CASGLGGLERDNEQFF; CDR3 DNA: TGTGCTAGTGGTTTGGGAGGACTAGAGAGAGACAATGAGCAGTTCTTC
J gene: TRBJ2-2; clone size: few; D gene: .; V gene: TRBV5-1; CDR3 protein: CASSLGAGSRINTGELFF; CDR3 DNA: TGCGCCAGCAGCTTGGGGGCGGGATCCAGGATAAACACCGGGGAGCTGTTTTTT
J gene: TRBJ1-2; clone size: .; D gene: TRBD1; V gene: TRBV5-4; CDR3 protein: CASSLNRGGYTF; CDR3 DNA: TGTGCCAGCAGCTTGAACAGGGGAGGCTACACCTTC
J gene: TRBJ1-2; clone size: once; D gene: .; V gene: TRBV11-2; CDR3 protein: CASSSSGPGYTF; CDR3 DNA: TGTGCCAGCAGCTCCTCAGGGCCTGGCTACACCTTC
J gene: TRBJ1-4; clone size: .; D gene: TRBD1; V gene: TRBV5-5; CDR3 protein: CASSLQGRSEKLFF; CDR3 DNA: TGTGCCAGCAGCTTACAGGGGAGAAGTGAAAAACTGTTTTTT
J gene: TRBJ1-2; clone size: .; D gene: TRBD1; V gene: TRBV7-2; CDR3 protein: CASSLALDRGRGYTF; CDR3 DNA: TGTGCCAGCAGCTTAGCGCTGGACAGGGGACGTGGCTACACCTTC
J gene: TRBJ2-3; clone size: .; D gene: TRBD2; V gene: TRBV18; CDR3 protein: CASSPLGLAAGGTDTQYF; CDR3 DNA: TGTGCCAGCTCACCACTGGGACTAGCGGCCGGGGGCACAGATACGCAGTATTTT
J gene: TRBJ1-2; clone size: .; D gene: TRBD1; V gene: TRBV5-6; CDR3 protein: CASRKTFNRGGLGGYTF; CDR3 DNA: TGTGCCAGCAGAAAAACTTTTAATCGAGGGGGCTTAGGCGGCTACACCTTC
J gene: TRBJ2-7; clone size: .; D gene: .; V gene: TRBV6-5; CDR3 protein: CATLSNGAVPYEQYF; CDR3 DNA: TGTGCCACTCTGTCCAATGGAGCGGTCCCCTACGAGCAGTACTTC
J gene: TRBJ1-1; clone size: .; D gene: .; V gene: TRBV12-3/TRBV12-4; CDR3 protein: CASSLAGGKAFF; CDR3 DNA: TGTGCCAGCAGTTTGGCGGGGGGAAAAGCTTTCTTT
J gene: TRBJ1-2; clone size: few; D gene: .; V gene: TRBV6-6; CDR3 protein: CASSGPTAYYGYTF; CDR3 DNA: TGTGCCAGCAGTGGCCCGACAGCTTACTATGGCTACACCTTC
J gene: TRBJ1-5; clone size: .; D gene: TRBD1; V gene: TRBV5-1; CDR3 protein: CASSPTGYSNQPQHF; CDR3 DNA: TGCGCCAGCAGCCCGACAGGGTATAGCAATCAGCCCCAGCATTTT
J gene: TRBJ1-2; clone size: few; D gene: .; V gene: TRBV3-1/TRBV3-2; CDR3 protein: CASSQDLYRDNYGYTF; CDR3 DNA: TGTGCCAGCAGCCAAGATCTTTACAGGGATAACTATGGCTACACCTTC
J gene: TRBJ2-3; clone size: .; D gene: TRBD1; V gene: TRBV5-1; CDR3 protein: CASSSGQDRTDTQYF; CDR3 DNA: TGCGCCAGCAGCTCGGGACAGGACCGCACAGATACGCAGTATTTT
J gene: TRBJ1-1; clone size: .; D gene: TRBD1; V gene: TRBV10-3; CDR3 protein: CAISEGRSTGATEAFF; CDR3 DNA: TGTGCCATCAGTGAAGGGAGGAGTACAGGGGCCACTGAAGCTTTCTTT
J gene: TRBJ2-2; clone size: .; D gene: .; V gene: TRBV14; CDR3 protein: CASSQDRTGELFF; CDR3 DNA: TGTGCCAGCAGCCAAGACAGAACCGGGGAGCTGTTTTTT
J gene: TRBJ1-1; clone size: .; D gene: .; V gene: TRBV9; CDR3 protein: CASGTEMNTEAFF; CDR3 DNA: TGTGCCAGCGGAACAGAGATGAACACTGAAGCTTTCTTT
J gene: TRBJ1-1; clone size: .; D gene: .; V gene: TRBV28; CDR3 protein: CASSSLGAGEWTEAFF; CDR3 DNA: TGTGCCAGCAGTTCCCTGGGGGCAGGGGAGTGGACTGAAGCTTTCTTT
J gene: TRBJ2-3; clone size: .; D gene: TRBD1; V gene: TRBV4-2; CDR3 protein: CASSQVSGTGGTDTQYF; CDR3 DNA: TGTGCCAGCAGCCAAGTTTCTGGGACAGGGGGCACAGATACGCAGTATTTT
J gene: TRBJ2-4; clone size: .; D gene: .; V gene: TRBV21-1; CDR3 protein: CARETGSTKNIQYF; CDR3 DNA: TGTGCCAGGGAGACAGGTTCGACCAAAAACATTCAGTACTTC
J gene: TRBJ1-2; clone size: .; D gene: TRBD1; V gene: TRBV6-2/TRBV6-3; CDR3 protein: CASSQQGTGVGYTF; CDR3 DNA: TGTGCCAGCAGTCAACAGGGGACCGGGGTTGGCTACACCTTC
J gene: TRBJ2-1; clone size: .; D gene: TRBD1; V gene: TRBV5-4; CDR3 protein: CASSLSTGEHNEQFF; CDR3 DNA: TGTGCCAGCAGCTTGTCTACAGGGGAGCACAATGAGCAGTTCTTC
J gene: TRBJ1-5; clone size: .; D gene: TRBD1; V gene: TRBV7-2; CDR3 protein: CASSLDRGNQPQHF; CDR3 DNA: TGTGCCAGCAGCTTAGACAGGGGTAATCAGCCCCAGCATTTT
J gene: TRBJ1-3; clone size: once; D gene: .; V gene: TRBV19; CDR3 protein: CASMVRAGNTIYF; CDR3 DNA: TGTGCCAGTATGGTCAGGGCTGGAAACACCATATATTTT
J gene: TRBJ2-7; clone size: .; D gene: .; V gene: TRBV30; CDR3 protein: CAWSGKGLSYEQYF; CDR3 DNA: TGTGCCTGGAGTGGAAAGGGACTGAGTTACGAGCAGTACTTC
J gene: TRBJ2-1; clone size: few; D gene: TRBD2; V gene: TRBV13; CDR3 protein: CASSEWDYYNEQFF; CDR3 DNA: TGTGCCAGCAGCGAATGGGACTACTACAATGAGCAGTTCTTC
J gene: TRBJ2-5; clone size: .; D gene: .; V gene: TRBV5-1; CDR3 protein: CASSLAQPGETQYF; CDR3 DNA: TGCGCCAGCAGCTTGGCACAACCGGGAGAGACCCAGTACTTC
J gene: TRBJ1-1; clone size: .; D gene: .; V gene: TRBV6-5; CDR3 protein: CASSHWGRGNTEAFF; CDR3 DNA: TGTGCCAGCAGCCATTGGGGGCGCGGGAACACTGAAGCTTTCTTT
J gene: TRBJ2-1; clone size: .; D gene: .; V gene: TRBV6-6; CDR3 protein: CASSYWGLLTFNEQFF; CDR3 DNA: TGTGCCAGCAGTTACTGGGGGCTGCTGACCTTCAATGAGCAGTTCTTC
J gene: TRBJ1-6; clone size: .; D gene: .; V gene: TRBV18; CDR3 protein: CASSSAFRGGGYNSPLHF; CDR3 DNA: TGTGCCAGCTCATCCGCTTTTCGGGGAGGGGGATATAATTCACCCCTCCACTTT
J gene: TRBJ2-7; clone size: .; D gene: TRBD2; V gene: TRBV6-1; CDR3 protein: CASSERAGWLNEQYF; CDR3 DNA: TGTGCCAGCAGTGAAAGAGCGGGGTGGTTGAACGAGCAGTACTTC
J gene: TRBJ1-4; clone size: .; D gene: TRBD1; V gene: TRBV11-2; CDR3 protein: CASSSGQGGMWEKLFF; CDR3 DNA: TGTGCCAGCAGCTCGGGACAGGGGGGTATGTGGGAAAAACTGTTTTTT
J gene: TRBJ2-5; clone size: .; D gene: .; V gene: TRBV11-2; CDR3 protein: CASSIGLVLETQYF; CDR3 DNA: TGTGCCAGCAGCATCGGCCTAGTCCTAGAGACCCAGTACTTC
J gene: TRBJ2-5; clone size: .; D gene: TRBD1; V gene: TRBV18; CDR3 protein: CASSPLKGQQETQYF; CDR3 DNA: TGTGCCAGCTCACCACTAAAGGGACAGCAAGAGACCCAGTACTTC
J gene: TRBJ1-2; clone size: few; D gene: .; V gene: TRBV12-3/TRBV12-4; CDR3 protein: CASSSSYGYTF; CDR3 DNA: TGTGCCAGCAGTTCATCATATGGCTACACCTTC
J gene: TRBJ2-7; clone size: .; D gene: TRBD2; V gene: TRBV9; CDR3 protein: CASSPRTSGGYEQYF; CDR3 DNA: TGTGCCAGCAGCCCTCGGACTAGCGGGGGGTACGAGCAGTACTTC
J gene: TRBJ2-3; clone size: .; D gene: TRBD1; V gene: TRBV29-1; CDR3 protein: CSAEGGGTYTQYF; CDR3 DNA: TGCAGCGCCGAAGGGGGCGGCACATATACGCAGTATTTT
J gene: TRBJ1-4; clone size: .; D gene: TRBD1; V gene: TRBV19; CDR3 protein: CASSTDRAGNEKLFF; CDR3 DNA: TGTGCCAGTAGTACCGACAGGGCCGGGAATGAAAAACTGTTTTTT
J gene: TRBJ1-4; clone size: .; D gene: TRBD1; V gene: TRBV28; CDR3 protein: CASSLDRGREKLFF; CDR3 DNA: TGTGCCAGCAGTCTCGACAGGGGTAGAGAAAAACTGTTTTTT
J gene: TRBJ1-1; clone size: .; D gene: .; V gene: TRBV7-9; CDR3 protein: CASSPSQGRAEAFF; CDR3 DNA: TGTGCCAGCAGCCCCTCGCAGGGGAGGGCTGAAGCTTTCTTT
J gene: TRBJ2-2; clone size: .; D gene: .; V gene: TRBV7-2; CDR3 protein: CASAWGGATGELFF; CDR3 DNA: TGTGCCAGCGCCTGGGGGGGGGCCACCGGGGAGCTGTTTTTT
J gene: TRBJ2-7; clone size: once; D gene: TRBD1; V gene: TRBV5-1; CDR3 protein: CASSLGYGTGVHEQYF; CDR3 DNA: TGCGCCAGCAGCCTAGGATATGGGACAGGGGTTCACGAGCAGTACTTC
J gene: TRBJ1-1; clone size: .; D gene: .; V gene: TRBV28; CDR3 protein: CASISGPRGTEAFF; CDR3 DNA: TGTGCCAGCATCTCAGGACCCCGGGGCACTGAAGCTTTCTTT
J gene: TRBJ1-1; clone size: few; D gene: .; V gene: TRBV23-1; CDR3 protein: CASSQYQQVDGEAFF; CDR3 DNA: TGCGCCAGCAGTCAATATCAGCAGGTTGATGGTGAAGCTTTCTTT
J gene: TRBJ2-7; clone size: .; D gene: TRBD1; V gene: TRBV6-5; CDR3 protein: CASIRDRGLYEQYF; CDR3 DNA: TGTGCCAGCATCCGGGACAGGGGGTTGTACGAGCAGTACTTC
J gene: TRBJ1-5; clone size: few; D gene: .; V gene: TRBV2; CDR3 protein: CASSEAQGSQPQHF; CDR3 DNA: TGTGCCAGCAGTGAAGCACAGGGAAGTCAGCCCCAGCATTTT